This is a list of T cell receptor beta chains from one sample in a study of blood T cells in healthy people across ages. TCRdb ran MiXCR on the 5' RACE reads and lists one entry per CDR3 protein. The sample consists of about 680,000 distinct CDR3 sequences, roughly 49% of them appearing once. The sample was blood. These receptor sequences come from a woman between 55 and 75 years old in good health. The CDR3 runs from the conserved cysteine through the conserved F or W. The D gene is left open where the match is weak. Only some rows state a clone size, as once, few, many or a class for expanded clones.

j_call d_call v_call clone_size cdr3_nt cdr3_aa
TRBJ2-5 - TRBV11-2 - TGTGCCAGCAGATATTCCCCAGGACAAGAGACCCAGTACTTC CASRYSPGQETQYF
TRBJ2-1 TRBD2 TRBV4-1 - TGCGCCAGCAGCCAAGGGGTGAGCGGGAGGCAGAAGCAGTTCTTC CASSQGVSGRQKQFF
TRBJ1-4 TRBD1 TRBV7-9 - TGTGCCAGCAGCCCAAGGAGTATAGGACAGGGTGAAAAACTGTTTTTT CASSPRSIGQGEKLFF
TRBJ2-3 TRBD2 TRBV7-9 - TGTGCCAGCAGCCGACGGACTAGCGGGAGCAACACAGATACGCAGTATTTT CASSRRTSGSNTDTQYF
TRBJ1-2 - TRBV7-2 few TGTGCCAGCAGCCCTACATGGGGCTACACCTTC CASSPTWGYTF
TRBJ2-5 - TRBV6-6 - TGTGCCAGCAGTTACGAAGGGATACAGACCCAGTACTTC CASSYEGIQTQYF
TRBJ2-2 - TRBV9 - TGTGCCAGCACCCGGGCAGGCTCAATCGCGAACACCGGGGAGCTGTTTTTT CASTRAGSIANTGELFF
TRBJ2-3 - TRBV7-6 - TGTGCCAGCAGCTTACCCCGGAACTTCCTAGGGGGCACAGATACGCAGTATTTT CASSLPRNFLGGTDTQYF
TRBJ1-1 - TRBV29-1 - TGCAGCGCCGCCATCTTGATGAACACTGAAGCTTTCTTT CSAAILMNTEAFF
TRBJ1-1 TRBD1 TRBV18 - TGTGCCAGCTCACCTCGGGACAGGGAGAACACTGAAGCTTTCTTT CASSPRDRENTEAFF
TRBJ2-7 TRBD1 TRBV6-5 - TGTGCCAGCAGTTACTCCTCAGGGGGCGCGTACGAGCAGTACTTC CASSYSSGGAYEQYF
TRBJ2-2 - TRBV6-2/TRBV6-3 - TGTGCCAGCAGTTACTCTCAGGGGAGGGAGCTGTTTTTT CASSYSQGRELFF
TRBJ2-5 - TRBV7-9 few TGTGCCAGCAGCGCCGGGACCCTGGGGGAGACCCAGTACTTC CASSAGTLGETQYF
TRBJ2-1 TRBD2 TRBV7-2 - TGTGCCAGCAGCTTAGCGGTGAATAAAGGGACTAGCGGGATACGATACAAGGAGCAGTTCTTC CASSLAVNKGTSGIRYKEQFF
TRBJ2-7 TRBD1 TRBV4-3 few TGCGCCAGCAGCCACCGACAGGGCTACGAGCAGTACTTC CASSHRQGYEQYF
TRBJ2-4 - TRBV28 many TGTGCCAGCAGTCCGCGGACCCTAGCCAAAAACATTCAGTACTTC CASSPRTLAKNIQYF
TRBJ1-1 - TRBV7-9 - TGTGCCAGCAGCCCCGGACCGGAGAACACTGAAGCTTTCTTT CASSPGPENTEAFF
TRBJ2-1 TRBD2 TRBV2 - TGTGCCAGCGGGGGACTAGCGGGAGCCCTGGGTTACAATGGGCAGTTCTTC CASGGLAGALGYNGQFF
TRBJ1-2 TRBD1 TRBV2 - TGTGCCAGCAGTGGGGACAGCGCATATGGCTACACCTTC CASSGDSAYGYTF
TRBJ2-7 - TRBV29-1 few TGCACACGTAGGGACACCTACGAGCAGTACTTC CTRRDTYEQYF
TRBJ1-1 - TRBV6-1 once TGTGCCAGCAGGGCAGGGGCCCTGAACACTGAAGCTTTCTTT CASRAGALNTEAFF
TRBJ2-7 TRBD2 TRBV4-3 medium-sized TGCGCCAGCAGCCAACAATCTAGCGGAGCCCCCTACGAGCAGTACTTC CASSQQSSGAPYEQYF
TRBJ2-2 TRBD1 TRBV6-6 few TGTGCCAGCAGTATGGGACAGTTCGCCGGGGAGCTGTTTTTT CASSMGQFAGELFF
TRBJ2-1 TRBD2 TRBV4-3 few TGCGCCAGCAGCCAAGATGGAGGACTAGCGGGCCAACTACAGTTCTTC CASSQDGGLAGQLQFF
TRBJ2-2 - TRBV4-2 few TGTGCCAGCAGCCAAGATAAAGTGAGCGGGGAGCTGTTTTTT CASSQDKVSGELFF
TRBJ2-1 - TRBV6-2/TRBV6-3 - TGTGCCAGCAGTTATTTACATGAGCAGTTCTTC CASSYLHEQFF
TRBJ2-3 - TRBV20-1 few TGCAGTGCTATTAAGCGGCAAGTTAGCACAGATACGCAGTATTTT CSAIKRQVSTDTQYF
TRBJ2-5 - TRBV9 - TGTGCCAGCGGAACGGCGCCCCAAGAGACCCAGTACTTC CASGTAPQETQYF
TRBJ2-2 - TRBV20-1 once TGCAGTGCCTATCACCGACCGAACACCGGGGAGCTGTTTTTT CSAYHRPNTGELFF
TRBJ2-3 - TRBV20-1 - TGCAGTGCTAGAGACCAGCGGGTGCTTAGCACAGATACGCAGTATTTT CSARDQRVLSTDTQYF
TRBJ1-6 - TRBV7-9 - TGTGCCAGCAGCCCCGACCGCAGCTCCTATAATTCACCCCTCCACTTT CASSPDRSSYNSPLHF
TRBJ2-5 - TRBV6-2/TRBV6-3 many TGTGCCAGCAGTAACAACAGGGAGACCCAGTACTTC CASSNNRETQYF
TRBJ2-2 TRBD2 TRBV9 many TGTGCCAGCAGCGCGATAGCGGGAACGGGTACCGGGGAGCTGTTTTTT CASSAIAGTGTGELFF
TRBJ2-5 - TRBV5-1 many TGCGCCAGCAGACTAGCCGGACACCCCCAGGAGACCCAGTACTTC CASRLAGHPQETQYF
TRBJ2-7 TRBD2 TRBV12-3/TRBV12-4 - TGTGCCAGCAGTTTTTTTGCGGGAGGAGTGGATGAGCAGTACTTC CASSFFAGGVDEQYF
TRBJ2-3 TRBD2 TRBV11-3 - TGTGCCAGCAGCTTAGAAGGCGCGGGAGGTTCAGATACGCAGTATTTT CASSLEGAGGSDTQYF
TRBJ1-1 - TRBV6-2/TRBV6-3 - TGTGCCAGCAGTACACAGGGTAGGGGGAACACTGAAGCTTTCTTT CASSTQGRGNTEAFF
TRBJ2-5 - TRBV7-2 - TGTGCCAGCAGCCCAAGGGCGTGGAATGAGCAGTACTTC CASSPRAWNEQYF
TRBJ1-4 - TRBV7-3 once TGTGCCAGCAGCTTAACGGGGGGGCAGGGGACTAATGAAAAACTGTTTTTT CASSLTGGQGTNEKLFF
TRBJ2-1 - TRBV9 - TGTGCCAGTTCAGAGGGGGGTCCCGGGGCTATATATGAGCAGTTCTTC CASSEGGPGAIYEQFF
TRBJ2-6 - TRBV18 - TGTGCCAGCTCAGCAGGGACGCCTAGCCCTGGGGCCAACGTCCTGACTTTC CASSAGTPSPGANVLTF
TRBJ2-7 TRBD2 TRBV7-2 - TGTGCCAGCAGCTTGGATCCGGGACTAGGTCTTCGCGAGCAGTACTTC CASSLDPGLGLREQYF
TRBJ2-6 - TRBV25-1 - TGTGCCAGCAGTGAGGGCCGCTCTGGGGCCAACGTCCTGACTTTC CASSEGRSGANVLTF
TRBJ2-7 - TRBV7-3 - TGTGCCAGCAGCGTATCACAGGGCGGCGAGCAGTACTTC CASSVSQGGEQYF
TRBJ2-1 - TRBV20-1 few TGCAGTGCTCGAAGTGGTACGGAGTTTACCCGGAATGAGCAGTTCTTC CSARSGTEFTRNEQFF
TRBJ2-3 - TRBV9 once TGTGCCAGCAGCACACGGGACCTGAGAACGCAGTATTTT CASSTRDLRTQYF
TRBJ2-4 - TRBV7-9 - TGTGCCAGCAGCTTAGGGCAGACAGGAAAAAACATTCAGTACTTC CASSLGQTGKNIQYF
TRBJ2-3 TRBD2 TRBV7-2 - TGTGCCAGCAGCGTTTCCGGGACTAGCGTTAGCACAGATACGCAGTATTTT CASSVSGTSVSTDTQYF
TRBJ1-1 - TRBV10-3 - TGTGCCATCAGTGAACAGGGGAACACTGAAGCTTTCTTT CAISEQGNTEAFF
TRBJ2-4 TRBD2 TRBV9 - TGTGCCAGCAGCCGGACTAGCGGGAGAGGGGACCCAAACATTCAGTACTTC CASSRTSGRGDPNIQYF
TRBJ2-1 TRBD1 TRBV29-1 - TGCAGCGTAGTGGACAGGGGAACACCTTTAAACAATGAGCAGTTCTTC CSVVDRGTPLNNEQFF
TRBJ2-7 TRBD2 TRBV7-2 few TGTGCCAGCAGCTTAGTTGGGCGGGAGACTTCTGAGCAGTACTTC CASSLVGRETSEQYF
TRBJ2-3 - TRBV28 few TGTGCCAGCAGTCCCCCTGCGGCTCGCACAGATACGCAGTATTTT CASSPPAARTDTQYF
TRBJ2-7 - TRBV29-1 - TGCAGCGTTGTCGAGGGAGGCTACGAGCAGTACTTC CSVVEGGYEQYF